A single sample is the source of the 24 T cell receptor beta chains below, sequenced in a study of CD8 T cells in Susac syndrome. Random hexamers primed reverse transcription of about 0.5 to 1 ug RNA. MiXCR, run by TCRdb on the immunoSEQ multiplex PCR reads, gives a single entry per CDR3 protein. The sample has roughly 130,000 distinct CDR3 sequences; around 94% are singletons. The sample taken for sequencing was CD4+ T cells from PBMCs. The source is a human donor with multiple sclerosis.

The CDR3 is CATSRAIGGNYEQYF. DNA for the CDR3: TGTGCCACCAGCAGAGCGATAGGGGGAAACTACGAGCAGTACTTC. This chain joins TRBV15 and TRBJ2-7, with D perhaps matching TRBD1 (6 bases). This CDR3 has 15 residues. Germline CDR1 LNHNV, CDR2 YYDKDF (reference sequence). Trimming shortened V by 1 base and J by 3 bases, and 13 bases separated the two germline ends.

This clonotype occurred once. The chain combines TRBV7-9 with TRBJ1-5; D unclear. Germline V gene data show CDR1 as SEHNR and CDR2 as FQNEAQ (reference sequence). Trimming shortened V by 1 base and J by 5 bases, and 6 bases separated the two germline ends. There are 13 residues in the CDR3. CDR3 region: CASSLGFDQPQHF. Written as DNA, the CDR3 is TGTGCCAGCAGCTTAGGGTTCGATCAGCCCCAGCATTTT.

The chain uses TRBV30 and TRBJ1-1; 7 nucleotides match TRBD1. Trimming cost V 2 bases and J 1 base; bases outside gene matches: 10. This CDR3 has 16 amino acids. Germline V gene data show CDR1 as GTSNPN and CDR2 as SVGIG (reference sequence). CDR3 in DNA: TGTGCCTGGAGTCCCTTGGACAGGATGGGGAACACTGAAGCTTTCTTT. It translates to CAWSPLDRMGNTEAFF.

The gene calls are TRBV10-3 and TRBJ2-1, with TRBD1 matching 12 bases. Germline lookup yields CDR1 ENHRY and CDR2 SYGVKD. The CDR3 runs 18 residues. V was clipped by 0 bases and J by 2 bases; unmatched bases: 5. Here the CDR3 DNA reads TGTGCCATCAGTGAGTCGGGGACAGGGGGCCAGGCCTACAATGAGCAGTTCTTC. Translated: CAISESGTGGQAYNEQFF.

The V and J genes are TRBV6-2 or TRBV6-3 and TRBJ2-5; D gene ambiguous. Germline V gene sequence: CDR1 MNHEY, CDR2 SVGEGT. Trimming removed 2 bases at V and 1 base at J, with 2 bases between. The CDR3 length is 12 residues. The CDR3 DNA reads TGTGCCAGCAGTTACGGCCAAGAGACCCAGTACTTC. It specifies CASSYGQETQYF.

The chain carries TRBV6-2 or TRBV6-3 and TRBJ1-5; no reliable D call. CDR3 size: 12 residues. CDR1 and CDR2 (germline): MNHEY, SVGEGT. V was trimmed by 6 bases and J by 7 bases, leaving 10 bases between them. For the CDR3, the DNA is TGTGCCAGCAGCCCCCTAGGACAGCCCCAGCATTTT. Its protein product is CASSPLGQPQHF.

The V call is TRBV20-1, the J call TRBJ2-7; 9 bases align to TRBD1. With 0 bases clipped from V and 0 bases from J, the junction kept 3 bases outside the gene matches. The CDR3 covers 15 residues. Germline V gives CDR1 DFQATT, CDR2 SNEGSKA (reference sequence). The CDR3 region is CSARDHRGLSYEQYF. Here the CDR3 DNA reads TGCAGTGCTAGAGACCACAGGGGGCTCTCCTACGAGCAGTACTTC.

The chain recombines TRBV7-8 with TRBJ1-1; D unclear. Germline CDR1 is SGHVS and CDR2 is FQNEAQ. V lost 6 bases to trimming and J lost 2 bases, with 10 bases between them. The CDR3 is 13 amino acids. CDR3 nucleotides: TGTGCCAGCAGTGGGTTGAGAAACACTGAAGCTTTCTTT. It translates to CASSGLRNTEAFF.

The chain carries TRBV20-1 and TRBJ2-3; D is unresolved. The CDR3 length is 14 residues. Trimming took 6 bases from V and 1 from J, leaving 14 bases between them. Germline CDR1 DFQATT, CDR2 SNEGSKA (reference sequence). CDR3 protein: CSAHLRIGTDTQYF. DNA of the CDR3: TGCAGTGCCCACCTTCGGATCGGCACAGATACGCAGTATTTT.

The V gene is TRBV30, the J gene TRBJ2-5, with a weak D call TRBD1 (6 bases). V dropped 6 bases and J dropped 5 bases, with 10 bases sitting between them. The CDR3 extends over 11 amino acids. Germline CDR1 GTSNPN, CDR2 SVGIG (reference sequence). CDR3 nucleotide sequence: TGTGCCTGTACGGACAGCGAGACCCAGTACTTC. Protein product: CACTDSETQYF.

CDR3 region: CSASGRAYEQYF. In DNA, the CDR3 is TGCAGTGCTAGCGGGAGGGCCTACGAGCAGTACTTC. This sequence joins TRBV20-1 and TRBJ2-7, with 8 bases fitting TRBD2. Germline assignment: CDR1 DFQATT and CDR2 SNEGSKA (reference sequence). J lost 2 bases, V lost 3 bases, and 0 bases had no gene match. The CDR3 covers 12 residues.

The CDR3 reads CASPQPKQGLLTDTQYF. For the CDR3, the DNA is TGTGCCAGTCCTCAGCCAAAACAGGGGCTCTTGACAGATACGCAGTATTTT. The chain uses TRBV19 and TRBJ2-3; 7 nucleotides align to TRBD1. The CDR3 length is 17 residues. The V gene end was trimmed by 8 bases and the J gene end by 3 bases; junction bases not matched to a gene: 17. Germline V lookup: CDR1 LNHDA, CDR2 SQIVND (reference sequence).

This clonotype was recorded once. The chain has TRBV14 and TRBJ1-2; no definite D call. Germline loops: CDR1 SGHDN, CDR2 FVKESK. V was trimmed by 2 bases and J by 4 bases, leaving 5 bases between them. The CDR3 length is 12 residues. The CDR3 loop is CASSQNPYGYTF. The CDR3 DNA reads TGTGCCAGCAGCCAAAACCCCTATGGCTACACCTTC.

The chain links TRBV3-1 to TRBJ1-1; no firm D call. The CDR3 loop spans 14 amino acids. Per the germline V gene, CDR1 is LGHDT and CDR2 is YNNKEL (reference sequence). The V and J ends lost 1 base and 4 bases respectively, with 10 bases between them. The CDR3 reads CASSQVEGTTEAFF. The CDR3 DNA reads as TGTGCCAGCAGCCAAGTCGAGGGCACCACTGAAGCTTTCTTT.

CDR3 DNA: TGTGCCAGCAGTGGACTGGGGCGGAACAATCAGCCCCAGCATTTT. As protein: CASSGLGRNNQPQHF. The chain combines TRBV2 with TRBJ1-5; D is perhaps TRBD1 (5 bases). CDR1 is SNHLY and CDR2 is FYNNEI in the germline V gene. Between the trimmed V and J ends, which lost 4 bases and 3 bases, there was a span of 13 bases. This CDR3 has 15 amino acids.

DNA of the CDR3: TGTGCCAGCAGGGACAGGGGAAGTAGTAGGACAGATACGCAGTATTTT. Residues: CASRDRGSSRTDTQYF. J is TRBJ2-3 and V is TRBV2; 9 bases are shared with TRBD1. Germline loops: CDR1 SNHLY, CDR2 FYNNEI. This CDR3 spans 16 amino acids. J was trimmed by 3 bases and V by 6 bases; bases with no gene match: 10.

Details on this clonotype: At one end, the junction sequence differs from germline, possibly due to a read error. The rearrangement links TRBV5-6 to TRBJ2-4; D remains ambiguous. This CDR3 has 11 amino acids. Germline-derived CDR1 and CDR2 are SGHDT and YYEEEE. CDR3 nucleotides: TGTGCCAGCAGCTCTGGGCCTCGTAAGGACTTC. It specifies CASSSGPRKDF. Full variable domain (rest looked up from reference TRBV5-6 and TRBJ2-4): DAGVTQSPTHLIKTRGQQVTLRCSPKSGHDTVSWYQQALGQGPQFIFQYYEEEERQRGNFPDRFSGHQFPNYSSELNVNALLLGDSALYLCASSSGPRKDFGAGTRLSVL.

This rearrangement joins TRBV29-1 to TRBJ1-3; D is perhaps TRBD1 (5 bases). Trimming took 4 bases from V and 2 from J, leaving 12 bases between them. The CDR3 consists of 14 residues. Germline V gives CDR1 SQVTM, CDR2 ANQGSEA. The CDR3 nucleotides read TGCAGCGTTGCGGACACGCCGGCTGGAAACACCATATATTTT. This codes for CSVADTPAGNTIYF.

The V call is TRBV30, the J call TRBJ1-5; no reliable D call. V shed 0 bases and J shed 11 bases, with 14 bases lying between them. The CDR3 is 13 amino acids. Per the germline V gene, CDR1 is GTSNPN and CDR2 is SVGIG (reference sequence). The CDR3 protein is CAWSVPGNSAQHF. DNA of the CDR3: TGTGCCTGGAGTGTACCTGGGAACTCCGCCCAGCATTTT.

V and J are TRBV5-1 and TRBJ1-1; 11 nucleotides agree with TRBD1. The ends lost 0 bases at V and 4 bases at J; junction bases unmatched: 5. The CDR3 totals 16 residues. Germline V CDR1 and CDR2: SGHRS, YFSETQ. This CDR3 is CASSLGGQGGSTEAFF. CDR3 nucleotides: TGCGCCAGCAGCTTGGGGGGACAGGGGGGGAGCACTGAAGCTTTCTTT.

V usage is TRBV23-1 and J usage is TRBJ1-2; D is uncertain. TRBV23-1 has ORF status, its function being uncertain. Trimming took off 11 bases at V and 7 bases at J, with 14 bases between the two ends. This CDR3 has 11 amino acids. The CDR3 is CAASGSSGYTF. In DNA form, the CDR3 reads TGCGCCGCCTCTGGGTCCTCTGGCTACACCTTC.

The rearrangement links TRBV5-1 to TRBJ1-4; TRBD1 might be the D (6 bases). Per the germline V gene, CDR1 is SGHRS and CDR2 is YFSETQ. The ends were cut back, 0 bases at V and 8 bases at J, with 11 bases in the middle. The CDR3 extends over 14 amino acids. CDR3 sequence: CASSLGQVTEKLFF. The CDR3 DNA follows: TGCGCCAGCAGCTTGGGACAGGTGACCGAAAAACTGTTTTTT. The complete variable domain, with remaining parts taken from reference TRBV5-1 and TRBJ1-4, reads KAGVTQTPRYLIKTRGQQVTLSCSPISGHRSVSWYQQTPGQGLQFLFEYFSETQRNKGNFPGRFSGRQFSNSRSEMNVSTLELGDSALYLCASSLGQVTEKLFFGSGTQLSVL.

The genes are TRBV30 and TRBJ2-2; tentatively, D is TRBD1 or TRBD2 (6 bases each). V was shortened by 3 bases and J by 7 bases, with 18 bases between the two germline ends. Germline assignment: CDR1 GTSNPN and CDR2 SVGIG (reference sequence). The CDR3 has 15 residues. The DNA for the CDR3 is TGTGCCTGGAGCCCTAGCCGGGGGCGAGGCGGGGAGCTGTTTTTT. It yields the protein CAWSPSRGRGGELFF.

The rearrangement uses TRBV15 and TRBJ1-2; maybe TRBD1 (6 bases). CDR3 length: 11 residues. The V gene's germline CDR1 is LNHNV and CDR2 YYDKDF (reference sequence). V was trimmed by 8 bases and J by 2 bases, leaving 6 bases between them. CDR3 sequence (DNA): TGTGCCACCCAGGGGAACTATGGCTACACCTTC. Translated: CATQGNYGYTF.